The 14 T cell receptor beta chains reported below all come from one sample, sequenced in a study of cytomegalovirus exposure and HLA in healthy donors (TCRdb year 2017). The library was built by means of the immunoSEQ multiplex PCR assay. For the multiplex PCR, a mixture combining 60 forward primers for TCR Vbeta segments and 13 reverse primers for TCR Jbeta segments was used. The table was pulled from immuneACCESS by TCRdb, which kept in-frame rearrangements only. Such tables lose some clones; where checked, under half of the loss comes from unresolved V genes, and the rest has no known cause. The sample data list more than 85,000 clones, and 80% to 85% of these were observed just once. The leading ten clones occupy 2.2% of the sample. What was sequenced was PBMCs. Receptor source: a woman aged 25-40 years in good health and CMV-seronegative.

The V call is TRBV7-8, the J call TRBJ2-7; tentatively, D is TRBD2 (6 bases). The CDR3 extends over 17 amino acids. The germline V gene encodes CDR1 SGHVS and CDR2 FQNEAQ. Deletions cut 4 bases from V and 0 bases from J, with 19 bases between. The CDR3 loop is CASSYYKGTLSSYEQYF. CDR3 nucleotides: TGTGCCAGCAGCTATTACAAGGGGACTCTAAGCTCCTACGAGCAGTACTTC.

This clone was observed a few times. At the DNA level, this CDR3 is encoded by other sequences in the same sample as well. This rearrangement joins TRBV7-6 to TRBJ1-1; D gene uncertain. The V gene lost 1 base and the J gene lost 1 base, with 4 bases spanning the gap. The CDR3 is 13 amino acids. Germline V gene lookup returns CDR1 SGHVS and CDR2 FNYEAQ. The CDR3 nucleotides read TGTGCCAGCAGCTTAGACAGGAACACTGAAGCTTTCTTT. This codes for CASSLDRNTEAFF.

The genes are TRBV27 and TRBJ2-1; 8 bases match TRBD2. V lost 6 bases and J lost 7; bases outside the gene matches: 8. The CDR3 contains 14 residues. CDR1 and CDR2 (germline): MNHEY, SMNVEV (reference sequence). CDR3 bases: TGTGCCAGCAGAATGACTAGCGTTAGAAATGAGCAGTTCTTC. Protein sequence: CASRMTSVRNEQFF.

This sequence joins TRBV28 and TRBJ2-7; 7 bases match TRBD1. Per germline, CDR1 MDHEN and CDR2 SYDVKM. The V segment lost 8 bases and the J segment 5 bases; nucleotides outside the gene matches: 12. The CDR3 totals 14 residues. CDR3 in amino acids: CASPNLDRANEQYF. In nucleotides, the CDR3 is TGTGCCAGCCCTAATTTAGACAGGGCTAACGAGCAGTACTTC. Full variable domain (rest looked up from reference TRBV28 and TRBJ2-7): DVKVTQSSRYLVKRTGEKVFLECVQDMDHENMFWYRQDPGLGLRLIYFSYDVKMKEKGDIPEGYSVSREKKERFSLILESASTNQTSMYLCASPNLDRANEQYFGPGTRLTVT.

The rearrangement uses TRBV5-5 and TRBJ2-1; 7 nucleotides align to TRBD1. The CDR3 consists of 14 residues. CDR1 is SGHKS, CDR2 YYEKEE, per germline (reference sequence). With V trimmed by 2 bases and J by 10 bases, 9 bases remained unmatched. CDR3 nucleotides: TGTGCCAGCAGCTTCCTGACAGCGACAGGGGAGCAGTTCTTC. It encodes CASSFLTATGEQFF. The full variable domain, rest sourced from reference TRBV5-5 and TRBJ2-1, is DAGVTQSPTHLIKTRGQQVTLRCSPISGHKSVSWYQQVLGQGPQFIFQYYEKEERGRGNFPDRFSARQFPNYSSELNVNALLLGDSALYLCASSFLTATGEQFFGPGTRLTVL.

The chain joins TRBV6-6 to TRBJ1-5; the match to TRBD1 covers 7 bases. Per germline, CDR1 MNHNY and CDR2 SVGAGI (reference sequence). J was trimmed by 3 bases and V by 4 bases; bases with no gene match: 3. The CDR3 length is 14 residues. The CDR3 DNA follows: TGTGCCAGCAGTTTACAGGGGACCAATCAGCCCCAGCATTTT. Amino acids: CASSLQGTNQPQHF.

The rearrangement uses TRBV6-1 and TRBJ2-3; 7 bases fit TRBD1. The CDR3 length is 16 residues. Germline CDR1 reads MNHNS; CDR2 reads SASEGT. V was pared by 4 bases and J by 2 bases, with 9 bases of the junction left unmatched. CDR3 DNA: TGTGCCAGCAGTGGACAGGGAGTACTGGTCACAGATACGCAGTATTTT. This encodes CASSGQGVLVTDTQYF.

The V and J genes are TRBV19 and TRBJ2-3; perhaps TRBD2 as D (6 bases). The germline gives CDR1 LNHDA, CDR2 SQIVND (reference sequence). The V and J ends lost 3 bases and 7 bases respectively, with 14 bases between them. The CDR3 has 14 amino acids. CDR3 bases: TGTGCCAGTAGTATGATTGGAGGGACTTATACGCAGTATTTT. Protein: CASSMIGGTYTQYF.

The chain couples TRBV19 to TRBJ2-1; 8 bases are a match to TRBD1. CDR1 and CDR2 from the germline V gene are LNHDA and SQIVND (reference sequence). CDR3 length: 15 amino acids. V shed 2 bases and J 2 bases; nucleotides not matched to a gene: 2. The DNA for the CDR3 is TGTGCCAGTAGTATACTACAGGGGGCCTACAATGAGCAGTTCTTC. Encoded protein: CASSILQGAYNEQFF.

The chain links TRBV4-3 to TRBJ1-1; tentatively, D is TRBD1 (5 bases). Germline lookup yields CDR1 LGHNA and CDR2 YSLEER. The CDR3 runs to 16 residues. V dropped 1 base and J dropped 9 bases, with 21 bases sitting between them. CDR3 DNA sequence: TGCGCCAGCAGCCAAGTTCACGGAGGGGCCTATGAAAAAGCTTTCTTT. This encodes CASSQVHGGAYEKAFF.

This rearrangement joins TRBV6-5 to TRBJ1-5, with 9 bases matching TRBD1. The trim removed 6 bases at V and 6 bases at J, leaving 6 bases unmatched. The CDR3 has 14 residues. Per germline, CDR1 MNHEY and CDR2 SVGAGI. CDR3: CASSPTTGGQPQHF. CDR3 bases: TGTGCCAGCAGCCCGACGACAGGGGGTCAGCCCCAGCATTTT.

The chain links TRBV28 to TRBJ2-2, with 8 bases aligning to TRBD2. The CDR3 runs to 15 residues. Germline V CDR1 and CDR2: MDHEN, SYDVKM. With V trimmed by 3 bases and J by 6 bases, 6 bases remained unmatched. The DNA of the CDR3 is TGTGCCAGCAGTTTTCCGGGACTAGATGCCGGGGAGCTGTTTTTT. Amino acid sequence: CASSFPGLDAGELFF. Drawing the rest from reference TRBV28 and TRBJ2-2, the complete variable domain is DVKVTQSSRYLVKRTGEKVFLECVQDMDHENMFWYRQDPGLGLRLIYFSYDVKMKEKGDIPEGYSVSREKKERFSLILESASTNQTSMYLCASSFPGLDAGELFFGEGSRLTVL.

The V call is TRBV18, the J call TRBJ1-1; TRBD1 might be the D (5 bases). Germline lookup yields CDR1 KGHSH and CDR2 LQKENI. This CDR3 region has 14 residues. Between the trimmed V and J ends, which lost 4 bases and 6 bases, there was a span of 15 bases. CDR3 DNA sequence: TGTGCCAGCTCACTCCCTCGGGGGACGGCTGAAGCTTTCTTT. Protein product: CASSLPRGTAEAFF.

The chain joins TRBV5-4 to TRBJ2-7; TRBD2 matches 12 bases. The CDR3 runs to 15 residues. Germline V CDR1 and CDR2: SGHNT, YYREEE (reference sequence). V was pared by 4 bases and J by 3 bases, with 5 bases of the junction left unmatched. The CDR3 region is CASSPRTSGNYEQYF. As DNA, the CDR3 is TGTGCCAGCAGCCCCAGGACTAGCGGGAACTACGAGCAGTACTTC.